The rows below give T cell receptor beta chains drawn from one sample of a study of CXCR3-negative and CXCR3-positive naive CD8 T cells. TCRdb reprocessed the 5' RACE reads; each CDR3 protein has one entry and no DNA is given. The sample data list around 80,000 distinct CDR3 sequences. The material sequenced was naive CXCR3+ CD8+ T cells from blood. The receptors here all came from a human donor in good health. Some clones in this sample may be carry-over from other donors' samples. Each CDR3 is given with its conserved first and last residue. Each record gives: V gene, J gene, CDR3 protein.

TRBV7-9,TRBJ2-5,CASSYWYQETQYF
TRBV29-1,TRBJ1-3,CSVEVLDRDSGNTIYF
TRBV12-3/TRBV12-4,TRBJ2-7,CASGRSSYEQYF
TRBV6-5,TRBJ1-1,CASSYSKGQGVRAFF
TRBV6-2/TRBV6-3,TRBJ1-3,CASSYYREDYTIYF
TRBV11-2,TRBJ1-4,CASTEGPKLLF
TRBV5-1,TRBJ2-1,CASSLGTGMNEQFF
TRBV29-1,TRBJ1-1,CSVEQRNTEAFF
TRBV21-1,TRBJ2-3,CASSKAKVFNWEDTQYF
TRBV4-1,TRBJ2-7,CASSQDWTYEQYF
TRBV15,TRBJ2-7,CATSREKQREQYF
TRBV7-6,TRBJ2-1,CASGAGGVSSYNEQFF
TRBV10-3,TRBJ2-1,CAISDDPGQMNNEQFF
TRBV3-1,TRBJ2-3,CASSQSPGQTTYDTDTQYF
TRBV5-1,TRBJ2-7,CASSFRVGTYEQYF
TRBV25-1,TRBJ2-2,CASSSQTQNTGELFF
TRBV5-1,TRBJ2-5,CASSFRSGGYQETQYF
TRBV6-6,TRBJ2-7,CASRVADRTGEQYF
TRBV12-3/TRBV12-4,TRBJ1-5,CASSFGGSNQPQHF
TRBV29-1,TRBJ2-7,CSVEGGGGEQYF
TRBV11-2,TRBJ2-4,CASSFRVGAKNIQYF
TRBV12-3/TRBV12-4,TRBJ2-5,CASSLTLRLGETQYF
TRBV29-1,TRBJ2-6,CSVELTSGAGANVLTF
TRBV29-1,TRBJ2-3,CSVNRVLTDTRYF
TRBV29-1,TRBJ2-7,CSVETVPYEQYF
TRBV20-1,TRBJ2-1,CSAKTSGRYSDEQFF
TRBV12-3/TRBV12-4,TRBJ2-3,CASSPLAGGPSDTQYF
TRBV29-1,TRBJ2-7,CSVGQGARYEQYF
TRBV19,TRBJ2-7,CASTITGSSYEQYF
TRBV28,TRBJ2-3,CASRPLRLVTDTQYF
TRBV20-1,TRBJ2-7,CSARVPGTGVYEQYF
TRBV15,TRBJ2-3,CATSSAPSKNTQYF
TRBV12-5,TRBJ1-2,CASGPDGFYGYTF
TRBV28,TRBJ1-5,CASRDSGFSNQPQHF
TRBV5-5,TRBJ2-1,CASSLPVIEQFF
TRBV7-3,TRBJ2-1,CASSSLEGDPNEQFF
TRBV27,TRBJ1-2,CASSGRPYGCTF
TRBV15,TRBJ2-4,CATSRDRTGRPQYF
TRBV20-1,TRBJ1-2,CSAMGPGTAGYTF
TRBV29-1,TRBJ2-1,CSVVVGAFWEQFF
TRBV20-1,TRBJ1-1,CSARDAGQGDTEAFF
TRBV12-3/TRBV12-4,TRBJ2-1,CASSWTSGVYNEQFF
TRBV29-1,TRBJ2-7,CSVLRTGDEQYF
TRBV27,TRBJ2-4,CASSLRPRDRDIQYF
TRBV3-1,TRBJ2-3,CASSQAGGVVPDTQYF
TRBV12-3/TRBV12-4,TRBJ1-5,CASSQQGPNQPQHF
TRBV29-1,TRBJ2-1,CSWLSPTVNEQFF
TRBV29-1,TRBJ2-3,CSVVSAHTDTQYF
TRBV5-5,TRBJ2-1,CASSYTGDEQFF
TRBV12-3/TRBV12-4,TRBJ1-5,CASSGQVYNQPQHF
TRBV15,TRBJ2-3,CATSRSRGDTQYF
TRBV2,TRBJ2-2,CASTGTDGELFF
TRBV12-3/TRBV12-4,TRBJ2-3,CASSLADTDTQYF
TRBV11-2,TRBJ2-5,CASSLGPGNTQETQYF
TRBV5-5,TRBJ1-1,CASSFRPEGSNTEAFF
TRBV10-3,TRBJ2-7,CAIRNSGGSGYEQYF
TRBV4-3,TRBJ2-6,CASSQDVSGSGANVLTF